What follows are 4 T cell receptor beta chains derived from one specimen sequenced in a study of identical twins. TCRdb ran MiXCR on the 5' RACE reads and lists one entry per CDR3 protein. The sample records 250,000 to 300,000 distinct CDR3 sequences, approximately 8.3% being singletons. These data also formed part of another study, on yellow fever vaccine responses in identical twins.

Source material: CD8+ T cells sorted from blood. The receptors originated from a woman between 18 and 29 years old in good health.

This clonotype was seen ten or more times. The rearrangement uses TRBV20-1 and TRBJ2-5; D unresolved. The CDR3 spans 9 residues. V lost 6 bases and J 4 bases, leaving 3 bases between the germline ends. Germline values: CDR1 DFQATT, CDR2 SNEGSKA (reference sequence). The CDR3 here is CSAPETQYF. The CDR3 DNA reads TGCAGTGCCCCAGAGACCCAGTACTTC.

This clonotype was picked up a small number of times. The chain couples TRBV14 to TRBJ2-1; no definite D call. Germline V gene sequence: CDR1 SGHDN, CDR2 FVKESK. V dropped 8 bases and J dropped 4 bases, with 12 bases sitting between them. The CDR3 length is 13 residues. The CDR3 DNA reads as TGTGCCAGCGGTGGCCTCCTATACAATGAGCAGTTCTTC. It codes for CASGGLLYNEQFF.

The CDR3, as DNA: TGTGCCAGCAGCCCACAGGGGGCAGCGAACGAGCAGTACTTC. Translation gives CASSPQGAANEQYF. V is TRBV7-9 and J is TRBJ2-7; 9 bases are shared with TRBD1. Trimming cost V 5 bases and J 5 bases; bases outside gene matches: 7. The V gene's germline CDR1 is SEHNR and CDR2 FQNEAQ (reference sequence). The CDR3 spans 14 residues.

The chain couples TRBV20-1 to TRBJ2-7; D remains unclear. Trimming took off 0 bases at V and 7 bases at J, with 16 bases between the two ends. Germline assignment: CDR1 DFQATT and CDR2 SNEGSKA (reference sequence). The CDR3 is made up of 14 amino acids. In DNA, the CDR3 is TGCAGTGCTAGAGAGATCACTACCCCGCCGGAGCAGTACTTC. Translation: CSAREITTPPEQYF.